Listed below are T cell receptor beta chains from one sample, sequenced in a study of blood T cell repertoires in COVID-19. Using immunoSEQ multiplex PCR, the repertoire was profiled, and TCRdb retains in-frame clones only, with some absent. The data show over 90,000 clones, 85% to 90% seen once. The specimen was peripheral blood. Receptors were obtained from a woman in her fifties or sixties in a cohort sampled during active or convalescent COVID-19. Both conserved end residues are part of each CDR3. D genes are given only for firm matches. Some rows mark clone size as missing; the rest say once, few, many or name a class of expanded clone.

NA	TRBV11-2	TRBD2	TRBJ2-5	TGTGCCAGCAGGTTCACGGGCGGGAGGGCCCGGGAGACCCAGTACTTC	CASRFTGGRARETQYF
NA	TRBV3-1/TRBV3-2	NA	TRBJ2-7	TGTGCCAGCAGCCAAGGAGACTACGAGCAGTACTTC	CASSQGDYEQYF
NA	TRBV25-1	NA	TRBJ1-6	TGTGCCAGCAGTGAATCCCGGGGGGCGGCCTATAATTCACCCCTCCACTTT	CASSESRGAAYNSPLHF
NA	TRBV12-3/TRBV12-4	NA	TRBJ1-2	TGTGCCAGCAGTCTATCGGGGGACTATGGCTACACCTTC	CASSLSGDYGYTF
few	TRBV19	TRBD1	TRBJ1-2	TGTGCCAGTCGAACCGACAGGGGATGGAACTATGGCTACACCTTC	CASRTDRGWNYGYTF
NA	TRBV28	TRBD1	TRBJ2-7	TGTGCCAGCAGTTTAGGACGGACAGGGACCGAGCAGTACTTC	CASSLGRTGTEQYF
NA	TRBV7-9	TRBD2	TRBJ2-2	TGTGCCAGCAGCTCACTCGGACTAGCGGGAGTGGCCGGGGAGCTGTTTTTT	CASSSLGLAGVAGELFF
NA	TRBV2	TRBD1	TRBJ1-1	TGTGCCAGCAGGCCCGGACAGGATAGGGCTGAAGCTTTCTTT	CASRPGQDRAEAFF
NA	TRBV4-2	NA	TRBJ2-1	TGTGCCAGCAGCCAGCCCACCAGGACTACACACTACAATGAGCAGTTCTTC	CASSQPTRTTHYNEQFF
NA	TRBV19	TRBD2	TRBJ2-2	TGTGCCAGTATAGGACCTAGCGGGAGCCCCGGGGAGCTGTTTTTT	CASIGPSGSPGELFF
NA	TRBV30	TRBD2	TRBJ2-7	TGTGCCTGGAGATGGGGCGGGGGGGCAATCGGCCACGAGCAGTACTTC	CAWRWGGGAIGHEQYF
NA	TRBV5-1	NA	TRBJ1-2	TGCGCCAGCAGTCCCAGGGAAGAAGGCGGCTACACCTTC	CASSPREEGGYTF
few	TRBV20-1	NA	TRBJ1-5	TGCAGTGCTAGTTCCACGTCGATTTCGGGTGCAAATCAGCCCCAGCATTTT	CSASSTSISGANQPQHF
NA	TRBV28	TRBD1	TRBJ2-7	TGTGCCAGCAGTTCAACAGGACAGGGGGGCTACGAGCAGTACTTC	CASSSTGQGGYEQYF
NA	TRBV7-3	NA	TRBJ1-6	TGTGCCAGCAGCGCTATACAGAATTCACCCCTCCACTTT	CASSAIQNSPLHF
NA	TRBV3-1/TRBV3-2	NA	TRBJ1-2	TGTGCCAGCAGCCAAGATTATGGAGGGAACTATGGCTACACCTTC	CASSQDYGGNYGYTF
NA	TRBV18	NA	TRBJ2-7	TGTGCCAGCTCACCACCGGGGGGAGACGAGCAGTACTTC	CASSPPGGDEQYF
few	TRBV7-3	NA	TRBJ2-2	TGTGCCAGCAGCTTAAGTCAGACCGGGGAGCTGTTTTTT	CASSLSQTGELFF